These 4 T cell receptor beta chains share one sample of origin, sequenced in a study of shared clonotypes between healthy human individuals. Only in-frame clones appear in the TCRdb table, and some are missing; sequencing was by immunoSEQ multiplex PCR. The table has about 990,000 clones, around 82% seen once. Input material: memory CD4+ T cells from PBMCs. Subset in this sample: CD45RA-negative fraction. The receptors were sampled from a man between 18 and 29 years old in good health. Some clones in this sample may be carry-over from other donors' samples.

Remarks on this clone: The identical CDR3 is also encoded by other nucleotide sequences in the sample. This rearrangement joins TRBV18 to TRBJ2-1; no firm D call. The CDR3 runs to 14 residues. V was pared by 3 bases and J by 2 bases, with 8 bases between. CDR1 is KGHSH and CDR2 is LQKENI in the germline V gene. Here the CDR3 DNA reads TGTGCCAGCTCACCGACACGGACCTACAATGAGCAGTTCTTC. Translating gives CASSPTRTYNEQFF.

V usage is TRBV9 and J usage is TRBJ1-3, with TRBD1 as a possible D gene (6 bases). With 4 bases removed from V and 4 bases from J, the gap between germline ends came to 9 bases. The CDR3 is 13 amino acids. Germline CDR1 SGDLS, CDR2 YYNGEE. The CDR3 reads CASSIDRGNTIYF. In DNA form, the CDR3 reads TGTGCCAGCAGCATCGACAGGGGAAACACCATATATTTT. Using reference TRBV9 and TRBJ1-3 for the parts outside the CDR3, the full variable domain is DSGVTQTPKHLITATGQRVTLRCSPRSGDLSVYWYQQSLDQGLQFLIQYYNGEERAKGNILERFSAQQFPDLHSELNLSSLELGDSALYFCASSIDRGNTIYFGEGSWLTVV.

The rearrangement links TRBV29-1 to TRBJ2-5, with 9 bases that match TRBD1. The CDR3 covers 15 residues. CDR1 is SQVTM, CDR2 ANQGSEA, per germline. Trimming cost V 5 bases and J 6 bases; bases outside gene matches: 13. The CDR3 coding sequence is TGCAGCGTTCTTGGACAGGGGTCCCTTCAAAAGACCCAGTACTTC. Protein: CSVLGQGSLQKTQYF.

CDR3 nucleotides: TGTGCCAGCAGCCCATTAAGGGGGCGAGACAATGAGCAGTTCTTC. Translated, it gives CASSPLRGRDNEQFF. V is TRBV7-9 and J is TRBJ2-1; TRBD1 matches at 7 bases. From germline, CDR1 is SEHNR and CDR2 FQNEAQ (reference sequence). Trimming cost V 5 bases and J 5 bases; bases outside gene matches: 9. This CDR3 has 15 residues.